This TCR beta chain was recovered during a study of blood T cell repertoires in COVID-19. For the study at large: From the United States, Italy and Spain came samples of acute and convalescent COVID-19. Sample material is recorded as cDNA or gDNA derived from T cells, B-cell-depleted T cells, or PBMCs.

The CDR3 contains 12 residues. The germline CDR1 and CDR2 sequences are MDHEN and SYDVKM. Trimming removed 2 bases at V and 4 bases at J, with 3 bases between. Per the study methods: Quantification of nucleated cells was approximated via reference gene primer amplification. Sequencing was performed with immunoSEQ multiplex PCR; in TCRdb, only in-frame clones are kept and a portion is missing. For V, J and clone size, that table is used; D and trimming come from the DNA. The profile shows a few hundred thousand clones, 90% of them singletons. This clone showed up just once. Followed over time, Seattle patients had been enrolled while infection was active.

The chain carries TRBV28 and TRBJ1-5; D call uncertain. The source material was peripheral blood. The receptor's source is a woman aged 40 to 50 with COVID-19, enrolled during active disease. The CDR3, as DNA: TGTGCCAGCAGTTTACAGAATCAGCCCCAGCATTTT. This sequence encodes CASSLQNQPQHF.